This T cell receptor beta chain originates from a study of blood T cell repertoires in COVID-19. Across the whole study: The cDNA or gDNA used as material had been derived from T cells, B-cell-depleted T cells, or PBMCs.

In the original analysis: Quantification of nucleated cells was approximated via reference gene primer amplification. Using immunoSEQ multiplex PCR, the repertoire was profiled, and TCRdb retains in-frame clones only, with some absent. That table supplies the V and J calls and clone size; D and trimming were determined from the DNA. The sample contains under 300,000 clones, roughly 89% of which appear only once. Trimming stripped 1 base from V and 1 base from J, with 14 bases between. Germline-derived CDR1 and CDR2 are SGHVS and FQNEAQ. The CDR3 spans 17 residues. The chain couples TRBV7-8 to TRBJ1-3; D uncertain. What was sequenced was peripheral blood. This sequence was found in a woman aged 40 to 55 who had recovered from COVID-19. In nucleotides, the CDR3 is TGTGCCAGCAGCTTAGGTCGGGTTGAGACGTCTGGAAACACCATATATTTT. Translating gives CASSLGRVETSGNTIYF.